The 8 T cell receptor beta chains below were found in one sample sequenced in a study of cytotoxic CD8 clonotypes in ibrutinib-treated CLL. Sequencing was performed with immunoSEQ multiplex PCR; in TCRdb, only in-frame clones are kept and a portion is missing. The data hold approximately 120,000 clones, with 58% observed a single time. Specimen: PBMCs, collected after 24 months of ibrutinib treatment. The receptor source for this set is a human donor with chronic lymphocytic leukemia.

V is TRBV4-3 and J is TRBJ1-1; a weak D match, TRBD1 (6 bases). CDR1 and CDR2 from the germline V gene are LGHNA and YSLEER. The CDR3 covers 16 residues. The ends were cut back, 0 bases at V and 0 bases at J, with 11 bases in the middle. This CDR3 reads CASSQDLDSVNTEAFF. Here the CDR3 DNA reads TGCGCCAGCAGCCAAGACTTGGACAGCGTGAACACTGAAGCTTTCTTT.

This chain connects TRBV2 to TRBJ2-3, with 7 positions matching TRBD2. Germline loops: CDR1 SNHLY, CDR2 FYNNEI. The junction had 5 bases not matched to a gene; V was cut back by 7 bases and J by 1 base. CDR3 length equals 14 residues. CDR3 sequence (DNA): TGTGCCAGCACCGGGGGGAGTGGCACAGATACGCAGTATTTT. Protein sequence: CASTGGSGTDTQYF.

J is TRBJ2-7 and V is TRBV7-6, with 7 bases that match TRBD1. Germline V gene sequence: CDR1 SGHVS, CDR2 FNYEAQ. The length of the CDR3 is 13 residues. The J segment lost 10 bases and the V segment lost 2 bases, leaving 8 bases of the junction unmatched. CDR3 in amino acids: CASSLSVDRIQYF. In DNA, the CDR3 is TGTGCCAGCAGCTTATCGGTGGACAGGATTCAGTACTTC.

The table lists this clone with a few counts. This chain's CDR3 is CASSQDPAHLHF. In DNA, the CDR3 is TGTGCCAGCAGCCAAGATCCCGCCCATTTGCACTTT. The chain couples TRBV4-2 to TRBJ1-6; D unresolved. V was shortened by 0 bases and J by 19 bases, with 13 bases between the two germline ends. Germline CDR1 LGHNA, CDR2 YNFKEQ. The length of the CDR3 is 12 residues.

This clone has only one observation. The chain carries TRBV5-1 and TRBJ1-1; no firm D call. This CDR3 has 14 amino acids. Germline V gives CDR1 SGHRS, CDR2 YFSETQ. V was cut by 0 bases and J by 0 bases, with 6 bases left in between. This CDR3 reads CASSLDWLNTEAFF. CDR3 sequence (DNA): TGCGCCAGCAGCTTGGATTGGTTGAACACTGAAGCTTTCTTT.

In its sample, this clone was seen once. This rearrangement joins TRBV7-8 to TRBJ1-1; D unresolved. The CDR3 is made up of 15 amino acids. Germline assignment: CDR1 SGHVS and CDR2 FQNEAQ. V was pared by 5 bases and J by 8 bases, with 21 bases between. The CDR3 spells CASSGGRNPNLEAFF. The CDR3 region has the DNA TGTGCCAGCAGCGGTGGTAGGAACCCCAACTTGGAAGCTTTCTTT.

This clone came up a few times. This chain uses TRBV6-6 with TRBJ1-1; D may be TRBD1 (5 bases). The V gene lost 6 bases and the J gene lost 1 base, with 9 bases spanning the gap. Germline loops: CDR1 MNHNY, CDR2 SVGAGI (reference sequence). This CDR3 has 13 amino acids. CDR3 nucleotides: TGTGCCAGCAGCTTAAGGGGGAACACTGAAGCTTTCTTT. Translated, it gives CASSLRGNTEAFF.

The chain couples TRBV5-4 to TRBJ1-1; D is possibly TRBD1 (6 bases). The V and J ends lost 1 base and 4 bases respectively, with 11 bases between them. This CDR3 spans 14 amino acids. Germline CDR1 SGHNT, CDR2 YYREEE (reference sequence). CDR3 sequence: CASSLPGETTEAFF. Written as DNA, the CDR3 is TGTGCCAGCAGCTTGCCAGGGGAGACCACTGAAGCTTTCTTT.